The 27 T cell receptor beta chains below all came from one sample that was sequenced in a study of blood T cell repertoires in COVID-19. Profiled with immunoSEQ multiplex PCR; TCRdb holds only in-frame clones, not every one. Of over 150,000 clones listed, about 85% are singletons. The specimen was peripheral blood. These receptors were collected from a woman aged 60-75 years with COVID-19, enrolled during active disease.

In DNA form, the CDR3 reads TGTGCCAGCAGTTTAAGGGGTTACGAGCAGTACTTC. It codes for CASSLRGYEQYF. The chain recombines TRBV12-3 or TRBV12-4 with TRBJ2-7, with a weak D call TRBD1 (5 bases). V lost 2 bases to trimming and J lost 4 bases, with 6 bases between them. The CDR3 loop spans 12 amino acids.

This chain joins TRBV19 and TRBJ2-2; D remains unclear. CDR3 size: 11 residues. Per germline, CDR1 LNHDA and CDR2 SQIVND (reference sequence). Trimming removed 6 bases at V and 5 bases at J, with 4 bases between. CDR3 DNA sequence: TGTGCCAGTAGACGGACCGGGGAGCTGTTTTTT. Residues: CASRRTGELFF.

The genes are TRBV7-9 and TRBJ1-2; D may be TRBD1 (5 bases). Germline values: CDR1 SEHNR, CDR2 FQNEAQ (reference sequence). Trimming took off 4 bases at V and 4 bases at J, with 16 bases between the two ends. This CDR3 comprises 15 residues. CDR3 amino acids: CASSSNARATYGYTF. In DNA form, the CDR3 reads TGTGCCAGCAGCTCAAACGCCAGGGCAACCTATGGCTACACCTTC.

This chain joins TRBV11-2 and TRBJ1-2; 10 bases line up with TRBD1. With V trimmed by 3 bases and J by 3 bases, 4 bases remained unmatched. CDR3 size: 15 residues. The germline V gene has CDR1 SGHAT and CDR2 FQNNGV. CDR3 nucleotides: TGTGCCAGCAGCTTGGGGACAGGGGTTGACTATGGCTACACCTTC. Translation gives CASSLGTGVDYGYTF.

The chain uses TRBV5-1 and TRBJ1-1; perhaps TRBD1 as D (6 bases). Germline CDR1 reads SGHRS; CDR2 reads YFSETQ. V lost 0 bases to trimming and J lost 4 bases, with 13 bases between them. The CDR3 totals 15 residues. The CDR3 nucleotides read TGCGCCAGCAGCTTGGAAGCGGGGGCCAGCACTGAAGCTTTCTTT. Encoded protein: CASSLEAGASTEAFF.

In its sample, this clone was seen once. In nucleotides, the CDR3 is TGTGCCAGCAGCGTAGGCGCTAGCGGGGGGTTGGACACTGAAGCTTTCTTT. Protein sequence: CASSVGASGGLDTEAFF. This chain joins TRBV9 and TRBJ1-1; possibly TRBD1 for D (5 bases). CDR1 is SGDLS and CDR2 is YYNGEE in the germline V gene. With 0 bases removed from V and 3 bases from J, the gap between germline ends came to 18 bases. The CDR3 sequence is 17 residues long.

This clone was seen more than once but under ten times. The chain recombines TRBV6-5 with TRBJ1-1; 7 bases match TRBD1. Germline trimming cut 6 bases from V and 4 bases from J; bases unmatched to any gene: 8. This CDR3 is built from 14 residues. CDR1 is MNHEY, CDR2 SVGAGI, per germline. CDR3 residues: CASRPTGMTTEAFF. CDR3 DNA sequence: TGTGCCAGCAGGCCGACAGGGATGACCACTGAAGCTTTCTTT.

The genes are TRBV5-1 and TRBJ2-5; TRBD1 matches 7 bases. V dropped 1 base and J dropped 3; count of bases not matched to a gene: 3. This CDR3 contains 14 residues. Per the germline V gene, CDR1 is SGHRS and CDR2 is YFSETQ. The CDR3 nucleotides read TGCGCCAGCAGCTTGACAACAGGGGAAGAGACCCAGTACTTC. Its translation: CASSLTTGEETQYF.

V and J are TRBV5-1 and TRBJ2-1; 7 bases fit TRBD2. This CDR3 is 16 amino acids long. After removal of 4 bases from V and 3 bases from J, the junction contained 10 bases not matched to a gene. Germline V CDR1 and CDR2: SGHRS, YFSETQ. For the CDR3, the DNA is TGCGCCAGCAGCGTGGGGACCGGGACTAACTACAATGAGCAGTTCTTC. It is translated as CASSVGTGTNYNEQFF.

The V gene is TRBV5-1, the J gene TRBJ1-2, with a possible D match to TRBD1 (5 bases). V was clipped by 2 bases and J by 6 bases, with 8 bases between them. This CDR3 is built from 12 residues. Germline assignment: CDR1 SGHRS and CDR2 YFSETQ. CDR3 region: CASSLGAHGYTF. DNA of the CDR3: TGCGCCAGCAGCTTAGGGGCCCATGGCTACACCTTC.

The chain has TRBV19 and TRBJ2-1; 10 bases map to TRBD1. The V gene's germline CDR1 is LNHDA and CDR2 SQIVND (reference sequence). J gave up 4 bases and V 5 bases, and 8 bases lay outside the gene matches. The CDR3 extends over 16 amino acids. The CDR3: CASSVPGQGTYNEQFF. The CDR3 nucleotides read TGTGCCAGTAGTGTACCGGGACAGGGGACTTACAATGAGCAGTTCTTC.

V is TRBV10-3 and J is TRBJ2-5; D is perhaps TRBD1 (6 bases). Looked up from germline, CDR1 is ENHRY and CDR2 is SYGVKD. This CDR3 has 14 amino acids. The germline V and J ends were trimmed by 6 bases and 1 base, with 12 bases remaining between them. The CDR3 DNA reads TGTGCCATCAGGAAGACAGGTACCCAAGAGACCCAGTACTTC. This gives the protein CAIRKTGTQETQYF.

The rearrangement joins TRBV21-1 to TRBJ1-2. TRBV21-1 is termed a pseudogene. The CDR3 runs to 13 residues. Here the CDR3 reads CASIEEAEYGYTF. CDR3 coding DNA: TGTGCCAGCATCGAGGAGGCGGAATATGGCTACACCTTC.

This chain connects TRBV7-3 to TRBJ2-1; TRBD2 aligns across 9 bases. The ends lost 5 bases at V and 1 base at J; junction bases unmatched: 3. Germline CDR1 is SGHTA and CDR2 is FQGTGA. CDR3 size: 15 residues. CDR3 nucleotide sequence: TGTGCCAGCAGCAGTAGCGGGGGTTCCTACAATGAGCAGTTCTTC. This sequence encodes CASSSSGGSYNEQFF.

The genes are TRBV28 and TRBJ1-1, with a possible D match to TRBD1 (5 bases). Germline V gene sequence: CDR1 MDHEN, CDR2 SYDVKM. This CDR3 contains 14 residues. V was trimmed by 7 bases and J by 2 bases, leaving 14 bases between them. CDR3: CASNSPGLNTEAFF. As DNA, the CDR3 is TGTGCCAGCAACTCACCGGGACTTAACACTGAAGCTTTCTTT.

This chain uses TRBV11-2 with TRBJ2-5; D might be TRBD2 (5 bases). Germline V gene sequence: CDR1 SGHAT, CDR2 FQNNGV. CDR3 length: 16 amino acids. With 5 bases removed from V and 2 bases from J, the gap between germline ends came to 18 bases. In DNA form, the CDR3 reads TGTGCCAGCAGCCATTTCACTAGAGCAAATCAAGAGACCCAGTACTTC. This encodes CASSHFTRANQETQYF.

The chain couples TRBV5-1 to TRBJ2-2; weak D call: TRBD1 (5 bases). Germline lookup yields CDR1 SGHRS and CDR2 YFSETQ. CDR3 length: 13 amino acids. V was shortened by 1 base and J by 6 bases, with 7 bases between the two germline ends. The CDR3 DNA sequence: TGCGCCAGCAGCTTGCAGGGTCCCGGGGAGCTGTTTTTT. Translation gives CASSLQGPGELFF.

The chain links TRBV11-2 to TRBJ2-5, with D hard to call. V was shortened by 5 bases and J by 5 bases, with 12 bases between the two germline ends. This CDR3 spans 13 amino acids. CDR1 and CDR2 from the germline V gene are SGHAT and FQNNGV. The CDR3: CASSPRIRETQYF. DNA for the CDR3: TGTGCCAGCAGCCCGAGGATCCGGGAGACCCAGTACTTC.

This clone has only one observation. The J gene is TRBJ1-4, the V gene TRBV19; maybe TRBD1 (5 bases). Between the trimmed V and J ends, which lost 3 bases and 8 bases, there was a span of 19 bases. There are 16 residues in the CDR3. CDR1 and CDR2 from the germline V gene are LNHDA and SQIVND (reference sequence). CDR3 protein: CASSMGTAEIGEKLFF. The CDR3 nucleotides read TGTGCCAGTAGTATGGGGACTGCGGAAATTGGGGAAAAACTGTTTTTT.

The J gene is TRBJ1-1, the V gene TRBV6-5; D uncertain. The germline V gene encodes CDR1 MNHEY and CDR2 SVGAGI. The V end was cut by 7 bases, the J end by 2 bases, with 5 bases between. This CDR3 spans 11 amino acids. CDR3 coding DNA: TGTGCCAGCACCTTTAACACTGAAGCTTTCTTT. Its protein is CASTFNTEAFF.

The chain recombines TRBV14 with TRBJ2-1, with D possibly being TRBD2 (5 bases). Germline lookup yields CDR1 SGHDN and CDR2 FVKESK. Trimming shortened V by 4 bases and J by 4 bases, and 11 bases separated the two germline ends. The CDR3 consists of 14 residues. CDR3 protein: CASSLRLLYNEQFF. The CDR3 DNA follows: TGTGCCAGCAGCCTTAGACTACTATACAATGAGCAGTTCTTC.

J is TRBJ1-6 and V is TRBV19; D is undetermined. The CDR3 is 16 amino acids. Germline assignment: CDR1 LNHDA and CDR2 SQIVND (reference sequence). V lost 7 bases, J lost 3 bases, and 16 bases lay in between. CDR3 in DNA: TGTGCCAGTACGGAATCGACATTTTTCTATAATTCACCCCTCCACTTT. Protein product: CASTESTFFYNSPLHF.

The chain combines TRBV15 with TRBJ1-3; D is possibly TRBD1 (5 bases). The V and J ends lost 0 bases and 3 bases respectively, with 6 bases between them. CDR1 LNHNV and CDR2 YYDKDF come from the germline V gene (reference sequence). This CDR3 region has 14 residues. The CDR3 nucleotides are TGTGCCACCAGCAGAGACAGGGTTGGAAACACCATATATTTT. Its translation: CATSRDRVGNTIYF.

This clone was seen only once. The chain links TRBV5-1 to TRBJ1-4; D remains ambiguous. The V end lost 7 bases, the J end lost 5 bases, and 12 bases lay between the germline ends. Germline V gene sequence: CDR1 SGHRS, CDR2 YFSETQ. The length of the CDR3 is 13 residues. CDR3: CASGRGGNEKLFF. CDR3 nucleotides: TGCGCCAGCGGGCGGGGAGGGAATGAAAAACTGTTTTTT.

The chain couples TRBV29-1 to TRBJ1-2; D call uncertain. The CDR3 is 12 amino acids. V lost 7 bases and J 4 bases, leaving 13 bases between the germline ends. Germline CDR1 is SQVTM and CDR2 is ANQGSEA. CDR3 in amino acids: CSALSGTYGYTF. CDR3 DNA sequence: TGCAGCGCTTTATCTGGCACCTATGGCTACACCTTC.

The chain has TRBV2 and TRBJ2-1, with a tentative D call TRBD2 (5 bases). The V and J ends lost 6 bases and 9 bases respectively, with 24 bases between them. This CDR3 has 16 residues. Germline assignment: CDR1 SNHLY and CDR2 FYNNEI. CDR3 sequence: CASSPVPEGPVSEQFF. The CDR3 nucleotides are TGTGCCAGCAGCCCCGTACCTGAGGGCCCAGTCAGTGAGCAGTTCTTC.

This clone appeared a few times. V is TRBV14 and J is TRBJ1-6; TRBD1 aligns across 7 bases. The ends lost 1 base at V and 5 bases at J; junction bases unmatched: 5. The CDR3 has 16 amino acids. In germline, CDR1 is SGHDN, CDR2 FVKESK. CDR3 sequence (DNA): TGTGCCAGCAGCCAAGGAGAGACAGGGAATAATTCACCCCTCCACTTT. Amino acid sequence: CASSQGETGNNSPLHF.